This T cell receptor beta chain was found in a study of T-cell reconstitution after alpha-beta-depleted transplantation in children (dated by TCRdb to 2016 to 2017). About the study as a whole: The study quantitatively tracked T-cell immune reconstitution after TCRalphabeta/CD19-depleted allogeneic hematopoietic cell transplantation in children using TCR repertoire profiling. Overall study results and their limits: Over subsequent months, a decline in hyperexpanded clone frequencies was noted, and after one year, T-cell counts and TCRbeta diversity were mostly ascribed to newly produced T cells. In some patients, high TCRbeta diversity at day 60 was attributed to recipient T cells and intrathymic progenitors that had survived conditioning. About two months after transplant, the apparently early recovery of alphabetaT-cell counts reportedly depended on just several hundred clones that had expanded rapidly and came from non-depleted graft cells.

Receptors were amplified or captured by PCR. The reads were generated on an Illumina HiSeq 2500. TCR library preparation used molecular barcoding, with unique molecular identifiers applied to normalize quantification of the TCRbeta repertoire. TCRdb trimmed the raw reads at Q25, called clones with MiXCR and kept productive beta chains. CDR3 protein duplicates are merged, each entry listing the most common genes and DNA. This sample holds 450,000 to 550,000 distinct CDR3 sequences; about an eighth were observed only once. The ten largest clones represent 13% to 15% of the sample. Counted from cysteine to phenylalanine, this CDR3 has 15 amino acids. Only the CDR3 DNA is retained, 45 bases long and in frame from the first base. Trimming removed 7 bases from V and 8 bases from J, leaving 20 bases between the germline ends. CDR1 and CDR2 (SGHTA, FQGTGA) derive from the germline V gene. The intended sense of this specimen's treatment or condition label: allogeneic hematopoietic cell transplantation with graft depleted of TCRalphabeta T cells and CD19 B cells. The transplant recipients were children given TCRalphabeta/CD19-depleted allogeneic hematopoietic cell grafts.

As concerns this clonotype: Its antigen target is currently unknown. Qualities for individual bases were not recorded, and no much larger clone is one base off.

Specimen: PBMCs, mostly from graft donor cells, collected 180 days after TCRalphabeta/CD19-depleted stem cell transplant. The chain uses TRBV7-3 and TRBJ1-4; the best D guess is TRBD1, with 5 bases matching. The TCR sequence derives from a female patient younger than 10 who had a stem cell transplant for aplastic anemia, so the T cells may come from the graft donor. The DNA reads TGTGCCAGCACCCGACCGGGGGTGGAGGGCGAAAAACTGTTTTTT. The encoded protein is CASTRPGVEGEKLFF.